This T cell receptor (beta chain) was sequenced for a study of shared clonotypes between healthy human individuals. Study-wide findings and caveats: Sharing across four donors was highest in naive CD4 (approximately 5%) and lowest in memory CD8 (roughly 0.4%).

For this clone: Its target is unknown.

Sequenced by immunoSEQ multiplex PCR; TCRdb stores in-frame clones only, minus some. The sample holds 1,100,000 or so clones, about 80% seen once. This TCR derives from a man aged 18 to 29 in good health. Some clones in this sample may be carry-over from other donors' samples. Material: memory CD4+ T cells from PBMCs. Subset indicated: CD45RA-negative fraction.

CDR3 in amino acids: CASSPSAQGASQPQHF. The CDR3 DNA sequence: TGTGCCAGCTCACCATCGGCACAGGGGGCTTCTCAGCCCCAGCATTTT. The V gene is TRBV18, the J gene TRBJ1-5; TRBD1 matches at 9 bases. The CDR3 sequence is 16 residues long. The ends lost 2 bases at V and 6 bases at J; junction bases unmatched: 8. Germline CDR1 KGHSH, CDR2 LQKENI.